The count of the clone carrying this TCR beta chain is one. The junction had 7 bases not matched to a gene; V was cut back by 5 bases and J by 0 bases. This CDR3 is built from 17 residues. The germline CDR1 and CDR2 sequences are LGHNT and FRNRAP. The source of the sample is a study of blood T cell repertoires in COVID-19. Study-level information: Spain, Italy and the United States supplied samples that represented acute and convalescent COVID-19. PBMCs, B-cell-depleted T cells, or T cells were the source of the cDNA or gDNA that made up the material.

Authors' processing steps: Reference gene primer amplification gave estimated nucleated cell counts. Profiled with immunoSEQ multiplex PCR; TCRdb holds only in-frame clones, not every one. V and J calls and clone size are copied from that table; D and trimming were computed from the DNA. This sample yields 50,000 to 60,000 clones, of which around 90% are seen a single time; about 27% belongs to the top ten. This TCR derives from a human donor in a cohort sampled during active COVID-19. The specimen sequenced was peripheral blood. The chain is built from TRBV12-5 and TRBJ1-5, with TRBD1 matching 10 bases. CDR3 sequence: CASGPGTGAYSNQPQHF. The CDR3, as DNA: TGTGCTAGTGGTCCCGGGACAGGGGCTTATAGCAATCAGCCCCAGCATTTT.